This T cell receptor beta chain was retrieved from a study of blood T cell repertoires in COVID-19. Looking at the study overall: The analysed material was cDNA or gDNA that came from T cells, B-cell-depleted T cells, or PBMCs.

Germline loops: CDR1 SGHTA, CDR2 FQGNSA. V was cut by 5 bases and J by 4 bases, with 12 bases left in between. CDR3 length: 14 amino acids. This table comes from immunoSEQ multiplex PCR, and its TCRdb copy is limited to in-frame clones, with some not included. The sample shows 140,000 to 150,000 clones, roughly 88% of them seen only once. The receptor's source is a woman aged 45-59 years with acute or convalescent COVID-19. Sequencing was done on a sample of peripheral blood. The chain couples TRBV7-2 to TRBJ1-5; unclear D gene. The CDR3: CASSRLAGNQPQHF. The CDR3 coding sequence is TGTGCCAGCAGCCGGCTCGCCGGGAATCAGCCCCAGCATTTT.